The sequence of this TCR beta chain was determined in a study of T cell changes during pregnancy in multiple sclerosis. The V gene end was trimmed by 0 bases and the J gene end by 11 bases; junction bases not matched to a gene: 12. This CDR3 is 16 amino acids long. Germline V gives CDR1 SGHNT, CDR2 YYREEE (reference sequence). Some clones are missing from TCRdb's copy, which holds only in-frame ones; the method was immunoSEQ multiplex PCR. The sample records under 85,000 clones, more than 80% being singletons. This receptor was obtained from a female donor with multiple sclerosis, enrolled in a pregnancy study. The chain has TRBV5-4 and TRBJ1-4, with 8 bases matching TRBD1. The sequences come from CD4+ T cells from peripheral blood mononuclear cells, collected before pregnancy. This chain's CDR3 is CASSLGLDREGKKLFF. The CDR3 DNA sequence: TGTGCCAGCAGCTTGGGGTTGGACAGGGAGGGGAAGAAACTGTTTTTT.